Given below is one T cell receptor beta chain in context. No cognate antigen has been identified for it. Base qualities are not at hand, and no much larger clone is one base apart. The sample belongs to a study of cytomegalovirus exposure and HLA in healthy donors (dated by TCRdb to about 2017). With regard to the full study: An earlier analysis of a few hundred of the donors reported about 280 Gb of sequence data and around 110 million unique TCR beta sequences obtained from around 170 million T cells. Class I and class II HLA loci were covered by the typing at four-digit resolution. Roughly five DR-DQ haplotypes were handled as single units for association and clustering, since linkage in the cohort was strong. Using immunosequencing, the study profiled T cell repertoires from 640 or so subjects and related those repertoires to cytomegalovirus serostatus. A later genetic analysis used genome-wide SNP genotypes for about 65% of the 666 donors, treating that subset as a discovery cohort. Along with the roughly 700-subject first cohort, a separate validation cohort of 120 different subjects was used. Donor age, sex, ethnicity and CMV serostatus were collected together with the repertoire data. To predict cytomegalovirus infection status, the study brought together high-throughput TCR immunosequencing, statistical association of individual TCRs with disease status, and machine learning. An early release that covered about 600 HLA-typed donors contained approximately 300 gigabases of sequencing data and around 85 million unique TCR sequences. In an earlier analysis of roughly 600 of the donors, high-throughput TCR beta sequencing was used to judge whether each TCR beta V gene segment behaved as functional or pseudogenic. In the later analysis, no new phenotypic data were used to find candidate immune exposures; instead, reliance was placed on TCR beta sequences and their occurrence across donors. The number of typed donors differed by locus: about 620-630 for A, B, C, DRB1 and DQB1; 522 for DQA1; around 610 for DPA1; and some 450 for DPB1. All discovery cohort repertoires had been generated using a single sequencing platform. In a later analysis, previously published TCR beta repertoires from some 640 donors were re-analyzed and high-resolution HLA genotyping was added so that TCR occurrence patterns could be studied. The study was designed to test whether signatures of past pathogen exposure could be identified by cataloging public T cell receptors. Among the approximately 400 genotyped donors, about 85% belonged to the genetic ancestry cluster associated with self-reported Caucasian donors. Across approximately 400 genotyped donors of the cohort, an average of about 240,000 unique TCR beta nucleotide sequences per donor were sequenced, and roughly 20% of those sequences were non-productive.

Inclusive of the bounding cysteine and phenylalanine, the CDR3 is 17 residues long. Only CDR3 DNA remains: 51 bases, in frame from the first base. Sequences KGHSH (CDR1) and LQKENI (CDR2) are obtained from the germline V gene. Compared with germline, V lacks 3 bases and J lacks 4 bases; bases without a gene match: 11. The protocol used for the library was the immunoSEQ multiplex PCR assay. A mixture of 60 forward primers for TCR Vbeta segments and 13 reverse primers for TCR Jbeta segments was used in the multiplex PCR. The CDR3 region of rearranged TCR beta genes was amplified from genomic DNA with a multiplex PCR assay. The Illumina HiSeq System was used to sequence the amplified TCR beta libraries as 87-base-pair reads. Per the authors' processing: In a later analysis, 77 million or so unique TCR beta chains were counted across the 650 to 700 repertoires, and around 10 million of these chains were shared by at least two donors. Raw reads were error-corrected and collapsed into unique sequences by a nearest-neighbor algorithm in which closely related sequences were merged to remove PCR and sequencing errors. Alignment of CDR3 sequences to IMGT reference sequences was used to assign V, D and J gene segments. For a sequence to be retained, at least a six-nucleotide match to both a V gene segment and a J gene segment was required. A rearrangement was called productive if the CDR3 had no stop codons and remained in frame with V and J, and every other rearrangement was called non-productive. CDR3 was defined according to IMGT convention as the region running from the second conserved V-encoded cysteine to the conserved J-encoded phenylalanine. Sequences without an unambiguous match to a single V gene segment were excluded from the earlier analysis of 587 of the donors. An earlier analysis of 587 of the donors called V segments functional above 56.7% productive rearrangements and segregating when the between-donor standard deviation exceeded 5%. A statistical classification framework was developed to diagnose cytomegalovirus status using the catalog of TCR beta chain sequences. In a later analysis, V and J genes were assigned by comparing TCR nucleotide sequences against IMGT/GENE-DB human TR gene sequences. The TCRdist pipeline was used in a later analysis to assign CDR3 sequences and most-parsimonious VDJ recombination scenarios. A later analysis defined each TCR beta chain by its CDR3 amino acid sequence plus V-gene family, and excluded reads lacking a unique V-gene family. A later analysis removed 550 to 700 highly shared, low-generation-probability nucleotide sequences to deal with suspected cross-contamination and a sequencing artifact. In a later analysis, a clonal expansion index for each public chain was calculated from normalized within-repertoire ranks of inferred template counts. In a later analysis, generation probabilities were computed using a VDJ recombination model fitted to out-of-frame rearrangements, and the results were checked against IGoR. Hypergeometric tests were used in a later analysis to score TCR-TCR, TCR-HLA and TCR-CMV co-occurrence, with a repertoire-size bias correction applied to the TCR pairs. In a later analysis, false discovery rates were estimated by permuting HLA or CMV assignments 20 times. A later analysis grouped co-occurring TCRs with DBSCAN, adding TCRdist sequence similarity when clustering within HLA-allele-positive subsets. Repertoires with fewer than 30,000 or more than 120,000 public chains, plus five repertoires with anomalous nucleotide sharing, were excluded from co-occurrence clustering. Held by TCRdb, this immuneACCESS table contains in-frame sequences only and omits some clones. Under half of the omission traces to an unresolved V gene where checked; the cause of the rest is unknown. The DNA was the basis for D and trimming; V, J and clone size are from that table. This sample lists about 260,000 clones; roughly four fifths were detected once. Approximately 2% of the sample is taken by the ten largest.

The cohort comprised 710 or so healthy bone marrow donors. At the time of sampling, all cohort members were nominally healthy, though unrecorded immune exposures were likely present. The donor was CMV seropositive and was included in the group of approximately 300 seropositive cohort members. Each donor provided a peripheral blood sample, and peripheral blood mononuclear cells were used for TCR beta sequencing. Genomic DNA was extracted from the blood cell samples with the Qiagen DNeasy Blood Extraction Kit. Overall study outcomes, separate from this receptor: Most CMV-associated TCR beta chains appeared to be HLA-restricted in a later analysis, and the HLA associations seemed to be driven largely by CMV exposure. The 87-base-pair reads could not distinguish some IMGT-functional V segments, including TRBV6-2 and TRBV6-3, so those segments were excluded. While some public TCRs were present in many individuals, most TCR sequences turned up only very rarely across donors. According to a later genetic analysis, donors in an Asian-associated ancestry cluster had fewer N-insertions in productive TCRs than the roughly 670-donor mean. HLA typing was unavailable for some donors at each locus, so association tests used only the typed subset. The study gave a list of about 170 TCR beta chains associated with cytomegalovirus. Broadly in line with IMGT annotations, most TCR beta V segments showed up in productive rearrangements about 90% or about 30% of the time in an earlier analysis of under 700 of the donors. For the cohort, immune exposure information was limited to CMV serostatus. The classifier was reported to diagnose cytomegalovirus status with high specificity and sensitivity in both the original and validation cohorts. The presence/absence analyses assumed that sequencing depth was roughly uniform across donors, and that assumption may not be true. V-gene and J-gene trimming of TCR beta chains was associated with a missense DCLRE1C variant in a later genetic analysis, and the association was replicated in an independent cohort. At a false discovery rate of 0.05, a later analysis linked 15,000 to 20,000 TCR beta sequences to specific HLA alleles. In vitro tests confirmed that three of the cytomegalovirus-associated TCR beta chains recognize cytomegalovirus antigens. Strong co-occurrence of HLA alleles, especially DR and DQ, made assigning TCR associations to individual alleles difficult. It was suggested by the authors that the approach could potentially be generalized to other disease states and immunological phenotypes. According to a later analysis, TCR association rates differed among HLA loci, with DRB1 alleles showing the most associated TCRs and HLA-C alleles showing the fewest. The earlier analysis of 587 of the donors excluded 15 to 20 rarely observed V segments, including chromosome 9 orphons, because counts were too low. In a later analysis, HLA-associated TCR beta chains were found to be more clonally expanded and to have lower generation probabilities than equally common non-associated chains. A further reported finding was that TCR beta sequences accurately predicted the HLA-A and HLA-B alleles for most subjects in the first cohort. This cohort had only TCR beta chains sequenced, and the lack of alpha or paired-chain data limited which features could be detected. In a later analysis, several top co-occurrence clusters were reported to appear linked to parvovirus B19, influenza, CMV and Epstein-Barr virus. A group of highly shared sequence variants was considered likely to be a technical artifact of the sequencing pipeline. Linkage disequilibrium might explain the correlated functional status among segregating V segments, but an unknown experimental factor could not be excluded.

Sequencing was performed on PBMCs. The rearranged segments are TRBV18 and TRBJ2-7, with 11 bases aligning to TRBD2. This TCR derives from a middle-aged woman in good health and CMV-seropositive. The bases read TGTGCCAGCTCACCGACTATAGCGGGAGGGCCGTCTTACGAGCAGTACTTC. Translated, it gives CASSPTIAGGPSYEQYF.